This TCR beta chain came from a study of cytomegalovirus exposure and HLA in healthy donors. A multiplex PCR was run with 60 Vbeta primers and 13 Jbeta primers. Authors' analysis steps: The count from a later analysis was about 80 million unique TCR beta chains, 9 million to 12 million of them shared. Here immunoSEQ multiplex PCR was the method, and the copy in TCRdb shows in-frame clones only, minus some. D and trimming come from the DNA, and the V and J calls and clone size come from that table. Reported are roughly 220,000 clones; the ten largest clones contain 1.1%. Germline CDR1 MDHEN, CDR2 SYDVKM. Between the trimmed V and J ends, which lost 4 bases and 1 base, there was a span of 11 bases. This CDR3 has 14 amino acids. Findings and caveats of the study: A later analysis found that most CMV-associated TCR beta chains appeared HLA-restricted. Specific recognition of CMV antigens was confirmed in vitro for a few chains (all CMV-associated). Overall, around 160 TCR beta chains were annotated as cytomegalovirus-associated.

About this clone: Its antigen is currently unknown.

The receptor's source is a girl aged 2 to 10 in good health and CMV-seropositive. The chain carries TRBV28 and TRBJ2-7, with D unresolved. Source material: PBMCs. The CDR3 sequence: CASSSVGPSYEQYF. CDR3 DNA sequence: TGTGCCAGCAGTTCCGTCGGTCCTTCCTACGAGCAGTACTTC.